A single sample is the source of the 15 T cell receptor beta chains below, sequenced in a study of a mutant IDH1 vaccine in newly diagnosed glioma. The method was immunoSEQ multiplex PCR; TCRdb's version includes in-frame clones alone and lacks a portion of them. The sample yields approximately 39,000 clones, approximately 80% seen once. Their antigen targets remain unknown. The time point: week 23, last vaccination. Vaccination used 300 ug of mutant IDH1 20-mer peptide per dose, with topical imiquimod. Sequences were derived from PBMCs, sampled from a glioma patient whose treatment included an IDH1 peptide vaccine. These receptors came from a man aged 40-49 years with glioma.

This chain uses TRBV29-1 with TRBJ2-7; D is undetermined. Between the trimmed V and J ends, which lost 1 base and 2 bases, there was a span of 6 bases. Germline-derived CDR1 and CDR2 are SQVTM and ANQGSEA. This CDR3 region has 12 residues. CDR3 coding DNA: TGCAGCGTTGAAGGGCAGGCCTACGAGCAGTACTTC. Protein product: CSVEGQAYEQYF.

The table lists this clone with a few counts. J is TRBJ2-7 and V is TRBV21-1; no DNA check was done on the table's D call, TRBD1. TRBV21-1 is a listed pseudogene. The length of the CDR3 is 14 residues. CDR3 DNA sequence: TGTGCCAGCAGATCTGGACAGGGGGCTGACGAGCAGTACTTC. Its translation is CASRSGQGADEQYF.

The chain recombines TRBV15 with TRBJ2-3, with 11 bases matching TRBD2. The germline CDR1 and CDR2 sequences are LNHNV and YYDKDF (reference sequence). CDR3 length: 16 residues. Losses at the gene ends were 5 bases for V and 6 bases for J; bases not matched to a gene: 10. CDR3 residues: CATSLTSGAAWDTQYF. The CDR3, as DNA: TGTGCCACCAGCCTGACTAGCGGGGCGGCTTGGGATACGCAGTATTTT.

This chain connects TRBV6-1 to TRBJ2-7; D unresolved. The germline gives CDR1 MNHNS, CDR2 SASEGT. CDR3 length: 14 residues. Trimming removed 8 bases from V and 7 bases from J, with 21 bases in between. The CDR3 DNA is TGTGCCAGCGAAGAGGAGACACCATTCGGTGAGCAGTACTTC. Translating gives CASEEETPFGEQYF.

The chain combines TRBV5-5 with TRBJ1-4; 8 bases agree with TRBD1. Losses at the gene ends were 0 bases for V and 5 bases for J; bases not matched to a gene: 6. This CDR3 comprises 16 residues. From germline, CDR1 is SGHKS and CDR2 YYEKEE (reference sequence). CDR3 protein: CASSLGGTGGNEKLFF. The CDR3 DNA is TGTGCCAGCAGCTTGGGTGGAACAGGGGGAAATGAAAAACTGTTTTTT. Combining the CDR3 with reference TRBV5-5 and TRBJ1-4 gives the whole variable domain DAGVTQSPTHLIKTRGQQVTLRCSPISGHKSVSWYQQVLGQGPQFIFQYYEKEERGRGNFPDRFSARQFPNYSSELNVNALLLGDSALYLCASSLGGTGGNEKLFFGSGTQLSVL.

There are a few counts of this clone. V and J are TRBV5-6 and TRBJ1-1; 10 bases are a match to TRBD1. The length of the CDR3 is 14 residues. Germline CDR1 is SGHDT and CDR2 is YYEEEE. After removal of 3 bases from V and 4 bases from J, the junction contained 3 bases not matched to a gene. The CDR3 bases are TGTGCCAGCAGCTCCCGGGACAGGGGCACTGAAGCTTTCTTT. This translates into CASSSRDRGTEAFF.

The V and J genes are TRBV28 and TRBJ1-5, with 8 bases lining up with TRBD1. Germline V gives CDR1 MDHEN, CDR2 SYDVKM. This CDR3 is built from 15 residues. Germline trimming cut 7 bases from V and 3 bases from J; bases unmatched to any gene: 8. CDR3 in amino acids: CASTPTGVNNQPQHF. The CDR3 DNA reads TGTGCCAGCACCCCGACAGGGGTAAACAATCAGCCCCAGCATTTT.

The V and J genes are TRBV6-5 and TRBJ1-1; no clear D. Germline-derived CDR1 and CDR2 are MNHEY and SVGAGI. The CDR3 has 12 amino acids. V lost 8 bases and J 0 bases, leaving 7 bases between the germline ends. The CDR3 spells CASEGMNTEAFF. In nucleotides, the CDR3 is TGTGCCAGCGAGGGTATGAACACTGAAGCTTTCTTT.

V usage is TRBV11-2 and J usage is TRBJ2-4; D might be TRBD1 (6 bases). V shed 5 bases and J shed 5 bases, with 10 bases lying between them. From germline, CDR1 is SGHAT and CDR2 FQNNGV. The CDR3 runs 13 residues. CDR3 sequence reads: CASSPRTENIQYF. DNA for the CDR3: TGTGCCAGCAGCCCCAGGACAGAAAACATTCAGTACTTC.

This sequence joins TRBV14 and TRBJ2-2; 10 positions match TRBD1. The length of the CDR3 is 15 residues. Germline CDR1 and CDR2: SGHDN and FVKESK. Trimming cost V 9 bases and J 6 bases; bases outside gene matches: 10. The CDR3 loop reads CARPPGQGCPGELFF. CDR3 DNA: TGTGCCAGGCCTCCGGGACAGGGGTGTCCCGGGGAGCTGTTTTTT.

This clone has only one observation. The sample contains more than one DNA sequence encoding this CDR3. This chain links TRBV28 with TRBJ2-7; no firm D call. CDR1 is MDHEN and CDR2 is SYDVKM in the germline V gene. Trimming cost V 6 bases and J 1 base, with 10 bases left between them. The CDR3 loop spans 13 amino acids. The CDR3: CASRGSASYEQYF. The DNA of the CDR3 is TGTGCCAGCAGGGGGTCCGCTTCCTACGAGCAGTACTTC.

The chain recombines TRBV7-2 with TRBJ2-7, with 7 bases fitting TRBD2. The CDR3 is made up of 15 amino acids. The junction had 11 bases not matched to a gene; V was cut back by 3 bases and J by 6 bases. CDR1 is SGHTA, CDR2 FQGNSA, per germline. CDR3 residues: CASSLDGLVPLEQYF. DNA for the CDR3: TGTGCCAGCAGCTTGGACGGACTAGTCCCTCTCGAGCAGTACTTC.

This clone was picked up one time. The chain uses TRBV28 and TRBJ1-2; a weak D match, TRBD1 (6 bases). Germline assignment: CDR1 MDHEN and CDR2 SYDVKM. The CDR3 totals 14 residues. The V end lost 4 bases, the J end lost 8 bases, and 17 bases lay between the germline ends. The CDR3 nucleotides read TGTGCCAGCAGTTATCGGGGGCTAGAAGGAGGCTACACCTTC. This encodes CASSYRGLEGGYTF.

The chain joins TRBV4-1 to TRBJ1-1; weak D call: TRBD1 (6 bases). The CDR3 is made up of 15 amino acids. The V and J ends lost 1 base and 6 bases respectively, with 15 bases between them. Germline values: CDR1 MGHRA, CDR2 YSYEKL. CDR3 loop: CASSQAGGRVSEAFF. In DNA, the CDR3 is TGCGCCAGCAGCCAAGCGGGGGGGCGAGTTTCTGAAGCTTTCTTT.

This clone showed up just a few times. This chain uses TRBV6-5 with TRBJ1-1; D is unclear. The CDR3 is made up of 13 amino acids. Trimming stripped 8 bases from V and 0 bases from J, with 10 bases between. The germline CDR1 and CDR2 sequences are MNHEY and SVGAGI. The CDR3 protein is CASSQSLNTEAFF. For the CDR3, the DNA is TGTGCCAGCTCCCAAAGTTTGAACACTGAAGCTTTCTTT.